This is a list of T cell receptor beta chains from one sample in a study of shared clonotypes between healthy human individuals. Sequencing used immunoSEQ multiplex PCR; TCRdb keeps in-frame clones, though not all of them. The profile shows 2 million to 2.5 million clones, around 92% of them singletons. Source material: naive CD4+ T cells from PBMCs. These TCRs come from a man aged 18 to 29 in good health. Some clones in this sample may be carry-over from other donors' samples. Both conserved end residues are part of each CDR3. Some rows have no size entry. The others give once, few or many, or a class for an expanded clone.

TRBV9,NA,TRBJ1-5,CASSSGPSPDQPQHF
TRBV11-2,NA,TRBJ1-5,CASSLLPGQPQHF
TRBV5-1,NA,TRBJ2-6,CASSLGGPPGANVLTF
TRBV28,NA,TRBJ1-2,CASREGGAGYGYTF
TRBV19,NA,TRBJ1-1,CASSIPGAANTEAFF
TRBV6-1,NA,TRBJ1-5,CASSEGGVGSQPQHF
TRBV4-1,once,NA,CASSQGVSIEHIYEQYF
TRBV10-2,once,TRBJ2-2,CASSRSNTGELFF
TRBV7-2,NA,TRBJ2-5,CASSLGWQGEETQYF
TRBV11-2,once,TRBJ1-2,CASSLVGVNPYGYTF